Presented here are 25 T cell receptor beta chains from one specimen sequenced in a study of shared clonotypes between healthy human individuals. The repertoire was sequenced with immunoSEQ multiplex PCR; TCRdb's copy has only in-frame clones and lacks some. In the table there are about 1.4 million clones, roughly 96% of which are singletons. The sequenced material came from naive CD4+ T cells sorted from blood. Subset of the sample: CD45RA+ positively selected. These receptors originate from a man aged 30-40 years in good health.

This rearrangement joins TRBV6-5 to TRBJ2-7; 9 nucleotides agree with TRBD1. Trimming cost V 2 bases and J 3 bases; bases outside gene matches: 2. Germline CDR1 reads MNHEY; CDR2 reads SVGAGI. CDR3 length: 14 residues. CDR3 in amino acids: CASSYGDRDYEQYF. The CDR3 DNA sequence: TGTGCCAGCAGTTACGGGGACAGGGACTACGAGCAGTACTTC.

The V gene is TRBV5-6, the J gene TRBJ1-3; D gene uncertain. The CDR3 contains 15 residues. CDR1 and CDR2 from the germline V gene are SGHDT and YYEEEE. V lost 4 bases and J lost 4, with 15 bases in between. CDR3 region: CASSPAGVLGNTIYF. In DNA, the CDR3 is TGTGCCAGCAGCCCTGCAGGCGTTCTGGGAAACACCATATATTTT.

This sequence joins TRBV10-3 and TRBJ2-7; no definite D call. This CDR3 comprises 15 residues. V lost 4 bases and J lost 1, with 14 bases in between. Germline lookup yields CDR1 ENHRY and CDR2 SYGVKD. CDR3 DNA sequence: TGTGCCATCAGTGCTTCTGAGACCATGTCCTACGAGCAGTACTTC. This sequence encodes CAISASETMSYEQYF.

The chain combines TRBV28 with TRBJ1-5, with D hard to call. The CDR3 spans 14 residues. Germline CDR1 is MDHEN and CDR2 is SYDVKM. Trimming shortened V by 7 bases and J by 4 bases, and 14 bases separated the two germline ends. CDR3 bases: TGTGCCAGCATCCCAAACCTCTTTAATCAGCCCCAGCATTTT. Amino acid sequence: CASIPNLFNQPQHF.

The chain is built from TRBV14 and TRBJ1-3; D is uncertain. Between the trimmed V and J ends, which lost 4 bases and 0 bases, there was a span of 16 bases. Germline lookup yields CDR1 SGHDN and CDR2 FVKESK. There are 17 residues in the CDR3. The chain's CDR3 is CASSPIQWSLSGNTIYF. CDR3 in DNA: TGTGCCAGCAGCCCGATACAATGGAGCCTCTCTGGAAACACCATATATTTT.

The rearrangement joins TRBV25-1 to TRBJ2-5, with 8 bases matching TRBD1. Germline loops: CDR1 MGHDK, CDR2 SYGVNS. CDR3 length equals 15 residues. V lost 3 bases to trimming and J lost 5 bases; unmatched junction nucleotides: 8. The chain's CDR3 is CASSDRRGPGETQYF. The CDR3 DNA is TGTGCCAGCAGTGACCGCAGGGGGCCAGGGGAGACCCAGTACTTC.

The chain carries TRBV28 and TRBJ2-7; 9 bases map to TRBD2. After removal of 6 bases from V and 2 bases from J, the junction contained 8 bases not matched to a gene. There are 15 residues in the CDR3. Germline values: CDR1 MDHEN, CDR2 SYDVKM. The CDR3 sequence is CASRTGGGAPYEQYF. Here the CDR3 DNA reads TGTGCCAGCAGAACGGGCGGGGGGGCCCCCTACGAGCAGTACTTC.

The CDR3 loop is CASSLAGGLLTEAFF. The CDR3 DNA sequence: TGTGCCAGCAGCTTAGCGGGGGGGTTACTTACTGAAGCTTTCTTT. V gene TRBV7-3 combines with J gene TRBJ1-1; the D gene is possibly TRBD1 (5 bases). The CDR3 is 15 amino acids. Deletions cut 2 bases from V and 5 bases from J, with 15 bases between. The V gene's germline CDR1 is SGHTA and CDR2 FQGTGA.

The chain uses TRBV28 and TRBJ1-2, with D possibly being TRBD1 (6 bases). The V end lost 6 bases, the J end lost 4 bases, and 15 bases lay between the germline ends. CDR3 length: 14 residues. CDR1 and CDR2 (germline): MDHEN, SYDVKM. CDR3 DNA sequence: TGTGCCAGCAGCTCGGTGGGGGGCGGCTATGGCTACACCTTC. It yields the protein CASSSVGGGYGYTF.

The chain links TRBV25-1 to TRBJ2-5; D may be TRBD2 (6 bases). The CDR3 runs to 14 residues. Trimming removed 1 base from V and 2 bases from J, with 8 bases in between. The germline V gene encodes CDR1 MGHDK and CDR2 SYGVNS. The CDR3 coding sequence is TGTGCCAGCAGTGAATTCGGACTACAAGAGACCCAGTACTTC. Translating it yields CASSEFGLQETQYF.

V gene TRBV7-2 combines with J gene TRBJ2-1, with 7 bases lining up with TRBD2. The germline V gene has CDR1 SGHTA and CDR2 FQGNSA. With V trimmed by 5 bases and J by 1 base, 8 bases remained unmatched. The CDR3 runs to 16 residues. CDR3 sequence (DNA): TGTGCCAGCAGCCTCGGCGGGAGTGGGTCCTACAATGAGCAGTTCTTC. It yields the protein CASSLGGSGSYNEQFF. The full variable domain, its missing parts supplied by reference TRBV7-2 and TRBJ2-1, is GAGVSQSPSNKVTEKGKDVELRCDPISGHTALYWYRQSLGQGLEFLIYFQGNSAPDKSGLPSDRFSAERTGGSVSTLTIQRTQQEDSAVYLCASSLGGSGSYNEQFFGPGTRLTVL.

This clone has a single count. The junction departs from the called germline gene at one end, perhaps through a read error. V and J are TRBV5-1 and TRBJ2-1, with D maybe TRBD1 (6 bases). The CDR3 has 15 residues. Germline loops: CDR1 SGHRS, CDR2 YFSETQ. The CDR3 is CASTLAGATYNEQFF. The CDR3 bases are TGCGCCAGCACCTTGGCAGGGGCCACCTACAATGAGCAGTTCTTC.

V is TRBV19 and J is TRBJ1-5, with 9 bases that match TRBD1. The CDR3 sequence is 15 residues long. The V segment lost 4 bases and the J segment 7 bases; nucleotides outside the gene matches: 8. CDR1 and CDR2 (germline): LNHDA, SQIVND (reference sequence). The CDR3 here is CASSSWGQGSQPQHF. As DNA, the CDR3 is TGTGCCAGTAGTAGTTGGGGACAGGGAAGCCAGCCCCAGCATTTT.

The chain is built from TRBV2 and TRBJ2-4; D ambiguous. CDR3 length: 11 residues. With 6 bases removed from V and 8 bases from J, the gap between germline ends came to 8 bases. Looked up from germline, CDR1 is SNHLY and CDR2 is FYNNEI. CDR3 region: CASRLVDIQYF. DNA of the CDR3: TGTGCCAGCAGATTGGTGGACATTCAGTACTTC.

This clone was seen a single time. The chain couples TRBV5-5 to TRBJ2-7, with D perhaps assigned TRBD1 or TRBD2 (6 bases each). V was cut by 4 bases and J by 5 bases, with 19 bases left in between. The CDR3 sequence is 15 residues long. Germline CDR1 SGHKS, CDR2 YYEKEE (reference sequence). As DNA, the CDR3 is TGTGCCAGCAGCCGATCTACGGGGGCGCTGAACGAGCAGTACTTC. Amino acid sequence: CASSRSTGALNEQYF.

CDR3 coding DNA: TGTGCCAGCAGCCTCAACGGGGGCGATCAGCCCCAGCATTTT. Its protein product is CASSLNGGDQPQHF. This rearrangement joins TRBV5-6 to TRBJ1-5, with a possible D match to TRBD1 (6 bases). The germline V gene encodes CDR1 SGHDT and CDR2 YYEEEE. The V and J ends lost 4 bases and 5 bases respectively, with 13 bases between them. CDR3 length equals 14 residues. The full variable domain, completed using reference TRBV5-6 and TRBJ1-5, is DAGVTQSPTHLIKTRGQQVTLRCSPKSGHDTVSWYQQALGQGPQFIFQYYEEEERQRGNFPDRFSGHQFPNYSSELNVNALLLGDSALYLCASSLNGGDQPQHFGDGTRLSIL.

The chain uses TRBV28 and TRBJ2-7; 8 bases are a match to TRBD2. The V and J ends lost 7 bases and 2 bases, in that order; junction bases with no gene match: 13. The CDR3 is 16 residues long. The germline V gene encodes CDR1 MDHEN and CDR2 SYDVKM. In DNA form, the CDR3 reads TGTGCCAGCATCCCTATCATTAGCGGGAAACCCTACGAGCAGTACTTC. Translated, it gives CASIPIISGKPYEQYF.

The gene calls are TRBV19 and TRBJ2-6, with 15 bases identical to TRBD2. CDR1 is LNHDA, CDR2 SQIVND, per germline (reference sequence). CDR3 size: 19 residues. The J segment lost 0 bases and the V segment lost 5 bases, leaving 5 bases of the junction unmatched. CDR3 region: CASSPGLAGGRSGANVLTF. The DNA of the CDR3 is TGTGCCAGTAGTCCGGGACTAGCGGGAGGACGCTCTGGGGCCAACGTCCTGACTTTC.

The CDR3 spells CASSSRFPGQGGGSYEQYF. The CDR3 coding sequence is TGCGCCAGCAGCTCCCGCTTTCCGGGACAGGGTGGGGGCTCCTACGAGCAGTACTTC. The V gene is TRBV5-1, the J gene TRBJ2-7, with 9 bases fitting TRBD1. This CDR3 spans 19 amino acids. From germline, CDR1 is SGHRS and CDR2 YFSETQ. Unmatched junction bases numbered 16, after V lost 3 bases and J lost 0 bases. The full variable domain, in which reference TRBV5-1 and TRBJ2-7 provide the parts outside the CDR3, is KAGVTQTPRYLIKTRGQQVTLSCSPISGHRSVSWYQQTPGQGLQFLFEYFSETQRNKGNFPGRFSGRQFSNSRSEMNVSTLELGDSALYLCASSSRFPGQGGGSYEQYFGPGTRLTVT.

The rearrangement joins TRBV6-5 to TRBJ2-5; 8 bases match TRBD2. CDR1 is MNHEY, CDR2 SVGAGI, per germline. The CDR3 has 15 residues. V lost 2 bases, J lost 5 bases, and 7 bases stayed unmatched. The CDR3 nucleotides read TGTGCCAGCAGTTACCGCACCGGGACTAGGGAGACCCAGTACTTC. This translates into CASSYRTGTRETQYF.

The V gene is TRBV29-1, the J gene TRBJ1-3, with 7 bases that match TRBD1. The CDR3 totals 15 residues. The junction had 5 bases not matched to a gene; V was cut back by 3 bases and J by 0 bases. From germline, CDR1 is SQVTM and CDR2 ANQGSEA. The CDR3 spells CSVDQGQSSGNTIYF. The CDR3 DNA is TGCAGCGTTGACCAGGGACAGAGCTCTGGAAACACCATATATTTT.

This chain connects TRBV4-3 to TRBJ2-1; D is undetermined. This CDR3 region has 16 residues. Trimming took off 4 bases at V and 0 bases at J, with 13 bases between the two ends. The germline gives CDR1 LGHNA, CDR2 YSLEER. For the CDR3, the DNA is TGCGCCAGCAGCCCTCAGCCTCAGAGCTCCTACAATGAGCAGTTCTTC. It specifies CASSPQPQSSYNEQFF.

The rearrangement joins TRBV9 to TRBJ2-2, with TRBD1 identical over 11 bases. The CDR3 is 17 residues long. Trimming cost V 3 bases and J 3 bases; bases outside gene matches: 7. Germline V lookup: CDR1 SGDLS, CDR2 YYNGEE. The CDR3 region is CASSGRTGGADTGELFF. For the CDR3, the DNA is TGTGCCAGCAGCGGCCGGACAGGGGGCGCGGACACCGGGGAGCTGTTTTTT.

The V and J genes are TRBV10-3 and TRBJ2-1; D gene unclear. The CDR3 totals 17 residues. Trimming left V 2 bases short and J 0 bases short, with 14 bases between. Per germline, CDR1 ENHRY and CDR2 SYGVKD. CDR3 residues: CAISEPLARSSYNEQFF. Written as DNA, the CDR3 is TGTGCCATCAGTGAGCCACTCGCCAGGAGCTCCTACAATGAGCAGTTCTTC.

The genes are TRBV28 and TRBJ2-1; 8 bases match TRBD2. J was trimmed by 0 bases and V by 2 bases; bases with no gene match: 3. Germline assignment: CDR1 MDHEN and CDR2 SYDVKM. The CDR3 consists of 16 residues. CDR3 DNA sequence: TGTGCCAGCAGTTTAGGGGGACTAGTCTCCTACAATGAGCAGTTCTTC. It specifies CASSLGGLVSYNEQFF.